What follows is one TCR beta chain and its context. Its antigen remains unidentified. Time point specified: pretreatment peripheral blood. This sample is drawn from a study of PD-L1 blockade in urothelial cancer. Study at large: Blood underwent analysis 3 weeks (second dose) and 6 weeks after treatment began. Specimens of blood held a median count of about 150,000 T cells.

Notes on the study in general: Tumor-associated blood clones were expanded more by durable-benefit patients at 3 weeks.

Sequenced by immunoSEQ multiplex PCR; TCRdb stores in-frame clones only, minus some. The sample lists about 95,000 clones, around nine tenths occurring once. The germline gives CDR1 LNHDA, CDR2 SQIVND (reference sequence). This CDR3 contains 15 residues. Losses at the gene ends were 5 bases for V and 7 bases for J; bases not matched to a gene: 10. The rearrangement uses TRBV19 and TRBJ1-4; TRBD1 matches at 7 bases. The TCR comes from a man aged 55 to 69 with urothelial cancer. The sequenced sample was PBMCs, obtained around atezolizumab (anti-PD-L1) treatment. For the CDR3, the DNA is TGTGCCAGTAGTCGTGCCTCGGGGACAGTTGAAAAACTGTTTTTT. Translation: CASSRASGTVEKLFF.